The next 3 T cell receptor beta chains were all read from a single sample in a study of blood T cell repertoires in COVID-19. Only in-frame clones appear in the TCRdb table, and some are missing; sequencing was by immunoSEQ multiplex PCR. The sample includes approximately 150,000 clones, around 87% of them seen just once. Sequenced sample: peripheral blood. The receptors derive from a man aged 18 to 29 with COVID-19, enrolled during active disease.

The chain carries TRBV11-2 and TRBJ2-1; 8 bases are shared with TRBD2. Germline loops: CDR1 SGHAT, CDR2 FQNNGV. The V gene end was trimmed by 3 bases and the J gene end by 7 bases; junction bases not matched to a gene: 8. The CDR3 consists of 15 residues. As DNA, the CDR3 is TGTGCCAGCAGCTTCGGTCTAGCGGGTCTTAATGAGCAGTTCTTC. Translating it yields CASSFGLAGLNEQFF.

V is TRBV4-1 and J is TRBJ2-1, with 7 bases lining up with TRBD1. Germline-derived CDR1 and CDR2 are MGHRA and YSYEKL. V trimming: 5 bases; J trimming: 0 bases; junction bases outside the gene matches: 16. The CDR3 totals 19 residues. The CDR3 reads CASSLGGRPGQNSYNEQFF. CDR3 in DNA: TGCGCCAGCAGCTTAGGAGGAAGACCGGGACAGAACTCCTACAATGAGCAGTTCTTC.

This chain connects TRBV19 to TRBJ2-5; D may be TRBD2 (5 bases). The V end lost 5 bases, the J end lost 5 bases, and 12 bases lay between the germline ends. Germline values: CDR1 LNHDA, CDR2 SQIVND (reference sequence). This CDR3 spans 13 amino acids. The DNA of the CDR3 is TGTGCCAGTAGTTCCCTAGCCGGGGAGACCCAGTACTTC. Its translation is CASSSLAGETQYF.